This T cell receptor beta chain was profiled in a study of blood T cell repertoires in COVID-19. V dropped 3 bases and J dropped 3 bases, with 10 bases sitting between them. The CDR3 sequence is 14 residues long. CDR1 and CDR2 (germline): SGHTA, FQGNSA. Per the original methods: Reference gene primer amplification gave estimated nucleated cell counts. The assay was immunoSEQ multiplex PCR, and TCRdb's table has in-frame clones only and misses some. The V and J calls and the clone size are those of that table, but D and trimming were determined from the DNA. This sample has 200,000 to 250,000 clones, with about 90% found just once.

The J gene is TRBJ2-3, the V gene TRBV7-2; D may be TRBD2 (5 bases). This TCR was recovered from a woman between 55 and 75 years old with acute or convalescent COVID-19. Sequenced input: peripheral blood. The CDR3 nucleotides read TGTGCCAGCAGCTTTGACTACTCTACAGATACGCAGTATTTT. Residues: CASSFDYSTDTQYF.